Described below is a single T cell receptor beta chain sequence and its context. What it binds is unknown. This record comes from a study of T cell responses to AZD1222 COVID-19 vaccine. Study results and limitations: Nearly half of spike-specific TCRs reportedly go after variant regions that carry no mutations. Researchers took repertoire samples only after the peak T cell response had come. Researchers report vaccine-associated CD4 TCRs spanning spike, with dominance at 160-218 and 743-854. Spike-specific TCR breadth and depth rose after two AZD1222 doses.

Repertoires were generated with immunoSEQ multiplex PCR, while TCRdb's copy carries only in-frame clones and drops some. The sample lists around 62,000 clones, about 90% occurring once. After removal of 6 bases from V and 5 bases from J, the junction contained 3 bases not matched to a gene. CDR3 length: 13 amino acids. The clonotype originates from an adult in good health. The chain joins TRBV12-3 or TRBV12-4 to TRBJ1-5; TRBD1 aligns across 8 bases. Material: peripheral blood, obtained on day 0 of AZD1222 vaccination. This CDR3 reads CASRQGADQPQHF. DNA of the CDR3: TGTGCCAGCAGGCAGGGGGCCGATCAGCCCCAGCATTTT.